This T cell receptor (beta chain) was sequenced during a study of beta chain features in type 1 diabetes. Looking at the study overall: Taken together, all samples contributed nearly 110 million examined sorted cells.

Study observations and caveats: Type 1 diabetes patients had TCRB CDR3s that were shorter (moderately but significantly so) in all four CD4+ subsets.

Turning to this clone: What it binds is not known.

Expressed TCRB transcripts were sequenced because the entire RNA isolate underwent reverse transcription. There were 3.5 million to 4.5 million reads on average in the naive, central memory and regulatory T cell samples. Data came from immunoSEQ multiplex PCR; TCRdb stores just in-frame clones and leaves some out. The table lists about 270,000 clones, roughly an eighth of them singletons, with approximately 0.015% in the top ten. Per germline, CDR1 MDHEN and CDR2 SYDVKM. With V trimmed by 2 bases and J by 7 bases, 14 bases remained unmatched. The CDR3 spans 17 residues. Only one heparinised blood draw was taken per donor, and its volume averaged about 120 mL.

Input material: naive CD4+ T cells from blood. The chain has TRBV28 and TRBJ2-3; 8 positions match TRBD2. The receptor was derived from a man aged 30 to 45 with type 1 diabetes. CDR3 sequence: CASSLGRPAGVANTQYF. The CDR3, as DNA: TGTGCCAGCAGTTTAGGGCGTCCAGCGGGGGTGGCGAATACGCAGTATTTT. The complete variable domain, with remaining parts taken from reference TRBV28 and TRBJ2-3, reads DVKVTQSSRYLVKRTGEKVFLECVQDMDHENMFWYRQDPGLGLRLIYFSYDVKMKEKGDIPEGYSVSREKKERFSLILESASTNQTSMYLCASSLGRPAGVANTQYFGPGTRLTVL.